The 17 T cell receptor beta chains below come from one sample, sequenced in a study of blood T cell repertoires in COVID-19. Profiling relied on immunoSEQ multiplex PCR, and the TCRdb table lists in-frame clones only, not all of them. The table records more than 95,000 clones, roughly nine tenths of them present only once. Sequenced: peripheral blood. These TCRs come from a man between 65 and 85 years old who had recovered from COVID-19.

V gene TRBV5-4 combines with J gene TRBJ2-3, with D possibly being TRBD2 (6 bases). CDR3 size: 12 residues. Germline CDR1 is SGHNT and CDR2 is YYREEE (reference sequence). Trimming removed 6 bases at V and 6 bases at J, with 11 bases between. CDR3 protein: CASTSGVDTQYF. In DNA, the CDR3 is TGTGCCAGCACCTCGGGGGTCGATACGCAGTATTTT.

This clone was seen a few times. The J gene is TRBJ2-7, the V gene TRBV21-1; TRBD1 reflects the table's D call only, with no check against the DNA. TRBV21-1 is given as a pseudogene. This CDR3 has 15 amino acids. In DNA, the CDR3 is TGTGCCAGCAGCACTGGGACAGGGGTGGAGTACGAGCAGTACTTC. It codes for CASSTGTGVEYEQYF.

V and J are TRBV27 and TRBJ1-3, with D possibly matching TRBD1 (5 bases). In germline, CDR1 is MNHEY, CDR2 SMNVEV (reference sequence). The CDR3 loop spans 14 amino acids. The V and J ends lost 6 bases and 3 bases respectively, with 12 bases between them. CDR3 loop: CASSLRAFGNTIYF. As DNA, the CDR3 is TGTGCCAGCAGCCTCAGGGCGTTTGGAAACACCATATATTTT.

This clone was detected only once. The V gene is TRBV4-3, the J gene TRBJ2-7; 11 bases line up with TRBD2. This CDR3 has 15 amino acids. CDR1 is LGHNA, CDR2 YSLEER, per germline. Trimming removed 2 bases from V and 3 bases from J; junction bases left unmatched: 3. CDR3 bases: TGCGCCAGCAGCCAACAACTAGCGGGAGTCTACGAGCAGTACTTC. This codes for CASSQQLAGVYEQYF.

The chain joins TRBV28 to TRBJ1-4; 11 positions agree with TRBD1. Per germline, CDR1 MDHEN and CDR2 SYDVKM. V shed 7 bases, J shed 7 bases, and the junction held 8 bases outside the gene matches. The CDR3 totals 15 residues. The CDR3 sequence: CASTHGDRGIEKLFF. The DNA of the CDR3 is TGTGCCAGCACCCATGGGGACAGGGGGATTGAAAAACTGTTTTTT.

J is TRBJ1-5 and V is TRBV28, with 7 bases fitting TRBD1. J gave up 5 bases and V 6 bases, and 10 bases lay outside the gene matches. Per the germline V gene, CDR1 is MDHEN and CDR2 is SYDVKM. CDR3 length: 15 residues. CDR3 nucleotide sequence: TGTGCCAGCAGCCTCGCTAACAGGGGATATCAGCCCCAGCATTTT. This translates into CASSLANRGYQPQHF.

The chain joins TRBV28 to TRBJ2-7; D call uncertain. The V gene lost 2 bases and the J gene lost 3 bases, with 14 bases spanning the gap. This CDR3 has 15 amino acids. Germline V lookup: CDR1 MDHEN, CDR2 SYDVKM. The CDR3 DNA sequence: TGTGCCAGCAGTTTACCCCAGAATGCGGTCTACGAGCAGTACTTC. As protein: CASSLPQNAVYEQYF.

This rearrangement joins TRBV7-2 to TRBJ1-2, with D possibly being TRBD1 (6 bases). Trimming took off 5 bases at V and 6 bases at J, with 16 bases between the two ends. Germline V lookup: CDR1 SGHTA, CDR2 FQGNSA. This CDR3 region has 14 residues. The DNA of the CDR3 is TGTGCCAGCAGCCCTCTACAGGGACGGGATGGCTACACCTTC. Its translation: CASSPLQGRDGYTF.

The chain couples TRBV10-1 to TRBJ2-3; D might be TRBD2 (6 bases). V lost 2 bases, J lost 2 bases, and 17 bases lay in between. Per the germline V gene, CDR1 is WNHNN and CDR2 is SYGVQD (reference sequence). The CDR3 loop spans 17 amino acids. The CDR3 loop reads CASSEPLTSLFTDTQYF. Written as DNA, the CDR3 is TGCGCCAGCAGTGAGCCACTGACTAGTCTTTTCACAGATACGCAGTATTTT.

The chain joins TRBV9 to TRBJ2-7; 7 bases agree with TRBD2. V dropped 5 bases and J dropped 0; count of bases not matched to a gene: 5. The germline V gene has CDR1 SGDLS and CDR2 YYNGEE. This CDR3 has 14 residues. The CDR3 sequence is CASSPTSVSYEQYF. The CDR3 DNA sequence: TGTGCCAGCAGTCCTACTAGCGTCTCCTACGAGCAGTACTTC.

This clone was detected a few times. CDR3 DNA sequence: TGTGCCAGCAGCCCCCCAGGGGGCCACGGGGAGCTGTTTTTT. It codes for CASSPPGGHGELFF. The gene calls are TRBV28 and TRBJ2-2; 8 bases map to TRBD1. CDR1 MDHEN and CDR2 SYDVKM come from the germline V gene. The J segment lost 7 bases and the V segment lost 6 bases, leaving 7 bases of the junction unmatched. This CDR3 comprises 14 residues.

The V call is TRBV28, the J call TRBJ1-5; TRBD1 aligns across 10 bases. The CDR3 has 13 residues. Germline V gives CDR1 MDHEN, CDR2 SYDVKM. Trimming cost V 5 bases and J 5 bases; bases outside gene matches: 0. Here the CDR3 DNA reads TGTGCCAGCAGTGGGACAGGGGATCAGCCCCAGCATTTT. This gives the protein CASSGTGDQPQHF.

The chain uses TRBV4-1 and TRBJ1-6, with D maybe TRBD1 (6 bases). CDR1 is MGHRA, CDR2 YSYEKL, per germline. V lost 4 bases, J lost 7 bases, and 14 bases lay in between. The CDR3 length is 15 residues. Here the CDR3 DNA reads TGCGCCAGCAGCCGAACAGGGCTAGGAAATTCACCCCTCCACTTT. Its translation: CASSRTGLGNSPLHF.

V usage is TRBV5-1 and J usage is TRBJ2-1; 7 bases are a match to TRBD2. The trim removed 4 bases at V and 9 bases at J, leaving 10 bases unmatched. Per germline, CDR1 SGHRS and CDR2 YFSETQ. The CDR3 has 14 amino acids. CDR3 DNA sequence: TGCGCCAGCAGCCCGGGGGGTAGAGGTCTTGAGCAGTTCTTC. Its protein is CASSPGGRGLEQFF.

The J gene is TRBJ1-1, the V gene TRBV2; no firm D call. CDR1 is SNHLY and CDR2 is FYNNEI in the germline V gene. Trimming removed 7 bases from V and 5 bases from J, with 14 bases in between. The CDR3 contains 13 residues. CDR3: CASIPDLSTEAFF. As DNA, the CDR3 is TGTGCCAGCATCCCGGACTTAAGTACTGAAGCTTTCTTT.

This clone has a single count. The J gene is TRBJ2-1, the V gene TRBV28, with 8 bases lining up with TRBD2. Trimming at V came to 5 bases and at J to 8 bases, leaving 11 bases not matched to a gene. Germline assignment: CDR1 MDHEN and CDR2 SYDVKM. The CDR3 covers 15 residues. The DNA of the CDR3 is TGTGCCAGCAGTAGTCCGGGACTAGTTTTTGATGAGCAGTTCTTC. Its protein product is CASSSPGLVFDEQFF.

The chain links TRBV3-1 (or the pseudogene TRBV3-2) to TRBJ1-6; 8 nucleotides line up with TRBD1. J gave up 4 bases and V 5 bases, and 10 bases lay outside the gene matches. Germline values: CDR1 LGHDT, CDR2 YNNKEL (reference sequence). This CDR3 spans 17 amino acids. The CDR3 is CASSETVQGAYNSPLHF. CDR3 DNA sequence: TGTGCCAGCAGCGAAACCGTGCAGGGGGCTTATAATTCACCCCTCCACTTT.